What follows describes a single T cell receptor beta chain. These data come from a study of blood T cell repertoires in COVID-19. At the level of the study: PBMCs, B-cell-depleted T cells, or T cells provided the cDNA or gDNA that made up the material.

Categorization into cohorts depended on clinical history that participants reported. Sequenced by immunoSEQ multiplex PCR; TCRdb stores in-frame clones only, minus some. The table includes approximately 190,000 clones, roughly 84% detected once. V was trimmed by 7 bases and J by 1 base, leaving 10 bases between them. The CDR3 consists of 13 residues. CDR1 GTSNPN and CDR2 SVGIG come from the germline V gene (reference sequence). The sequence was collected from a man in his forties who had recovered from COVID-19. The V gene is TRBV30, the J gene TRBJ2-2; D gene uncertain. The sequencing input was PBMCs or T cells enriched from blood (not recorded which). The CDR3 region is CALLQKNTGELFF. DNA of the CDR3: TGTGCCTTATTACAGAAGAACACCGGGGAGCTGTTTTTT.